The T cell receptor (beta chain) described here comes from a study of cytomegalovirus exposure and HLA in healthy donors. Study-wide results and limits: Later genetic work tied a missense DCLRE1C variant to beta-chain V and J trimming.

The V gene's germline CDR1 is SGHNT and CDR2 YENEEA. V was cut by 0 bases and J by 2 bases, with 9 bases left in between. The CDR3 is made up of 15 amino acids. With regard to this clone: Its target is unknown.

The PCR was carried out with 60 Vbeta primers and 13 Jbeta primers. The method was immunoSEQ multiplex PCR; TCRdb's version includes in-frame clones alone and lacks a portion of them. There are tens of thousands of clones in the sample; around 75% occur only once, and 7.2% lies in the top ten. Input material: PBMCs. V usage is TRBV11-3 and J usage is TRBJ2-3; D possibly corresponds to TRBD2 (5 bases). This sequence originates from a woman aged 40 to 50 in good health and CMV-seronegative. The CDR3 nucleotides read TGTGCCAGCAGCTTAGAATCCGGGGACACAGATACGCAGTATTTT. Its protein is CASSLESGDTDTQYF.